The 12 T cell receptor beta chains listed next were all sequenced from one sample in a study of cytotoxic CD8 clonotypes in ibrutinib-treated CLL (TCRdb year 2021). The library relied on the immunoSEQ multiplex PCR assay. TCRdb obtained this table from immuneACCESS and retained in-frame rearrangements with V and J assigned. These tables miss some clones; where compared with another copy, unresolved V genes account for less than half of the shortfall, and the remainder is unexplained. The sample table shows 12,000 to 15,000 clones, and around 60% are seen once. Roughly 41% of the sample rests with the top ten. The input for sequencing was PBMCs, taken before ibrutinib treatment. These receptors were obtained from a human donor with chronic lymphocytic leukemia.

The V gene is TRBV5-1, the J gene TRBJ2-7; 11 bases align to TRBD2. The junction had 9 bases not matched to a gene; V was cut back by 3 bases and J by 4 bases. CDR3 length: 16 amino acids. CDR1 SGHRS and CDR2 YFSETQ come from the germline V gene. CDR3 in amino acids: CASSWTLAGGSYEQYF. CDR3 coding DNA: TGCGCCAGCAGCTGGACCTTAGCGGGGGGGAGTTACGAGCAGTACTTC.

The V and J genes are TRBV19 and TRBJ2-7, with 9 bases identical to TRBD1. The CDR3 length is 13 residues. V was clipped by 4 bases and J by 4 bases; unmatched bases: 2. CDR1 LNHDA and CDR2 SQIVND come from the germline V gene (reference sequence). The CDR3 bases are TGTGCCAGTAGTACGGACAGGGGTTACGAGCAGTACTTC. It codes for CASSTDRGYEQYF.

This clone showed up just once. The same CDR3 also results from other DNA sequences found in this sample. This chain connects TRBV29-1 to TRBJ2-7, with TRBD1 matching 8 bases. The germline CDR1 and CDR2 sequences are SQVTM and ANQGSEA. Trimming removed 4 bases from V and 1 base from J; junction bases left unmatched: 0. CDR3 size: 12 residues. CDR3 amino acids: CSVGTGSYEQYF. The CDR3, as DNA: TGCAGCGTTGGGACAGGGTCCTACGAGCAGTACTTC.

The CDR3 is CASSPTGVMGEQYF. The CDR3 DNA follows: TGTGCCAGCAGCCCGACAGGGGTTATGGGCGAGCAGTACTTC. The V and J genes are TRBV5-6 and TRBJ2-7, with 8 bases identical to TRBD1. Germline CDR1 is SGHDT and CDR2 is YYEEEE. V lost 4 bases, J lost 6 bases, and 9 bases stayed unmatched. This CDR3 is built from 14 residues.

V and J are TRBV5-4 and TRBJ1-4, with 7 bases lining up with TRBD1. The V gene's germline CDR1 is SGHNT and CDR2 YYREEE (reference sequence). Losses at the gene ends were 0 bases for V and 7 bases for J; bases not matched to a gene: 9. This CDR3 is 16 amino acids long. DNA of the CDR3: TGTGCCAGCAGCTTGGGATCAGGGGGGCGCATTGAAAAACTGTTTTTT. Its translation: CASSLGSGGRIEKLFF.

The chain uses TRBV5-4 and TRBJ2-1, with D possibly TRBD2 on 7 matching bases. This CDR3 is built from 15 residues. Germline loops: CDR1 SGHNT, CDR2 YYREEE (reference sequence). V was shortened by 0 bases and J by 9 bases, with 16 bases between the two germline ends. DNA of the CDR3: TGTGCCAGCAGCTTGGGGTTAGGGGGGGTGCGTGAGCAGTTCTTC. Translated: CASSLGLGGVREQFF.

The chain links TRBV5-1 to TRBJ2-7; 10 nucleotides agree with TRBD1. CDR1 is SGHRS and CDR2 is YFSETQ in the germline V gene. V was clipped by 4 bases and J by 7 bases; unmatched bases: 8. This CDR3 region has 14 residues. This CDR3 is CASSLGTGDGEQYF. Written as DNA, the CDR3 is TGCGCCAGCAGCCTCGGGACAGGGGATGGGGAGCAGTACTTC.

This clone was seen a handful of times. The gene calls are TRBV19 and TRBJ1-2; 7 bases line up with TRBD1. The CDR3 is 18 residues long. Looked up from germline, CDR1 is LNHDA and CDR2 is SQIVND (reference sequence). The V segment lost 5 bases and the J segment 4 bases; nucleotides outside the gene matches: 19. CDR3 bases: TGTGCCAGTAGTCCCCGCGCGACAGGGAACAGTGGCCCCTATGGCTACACCTTC. Amino acids: CASSPRATGNSGPYGYTF.

The chain combines TRBV7-9 with TRBJ1-1; tentatively, D is TRBD1 (6 bases). The germline gives CDR1 SEHNR, CDR2 FQNEAQ (reference sequence). The CDR3 is 15 amino acids. V lost 0 bases to trimming and J lost 3 bases, with 11 bases between them. The CDR3 loop reads CASSLAQGGDTEAFF. The DNA for the CDR3 is TGTGCCAGCAGCTTAGCACAGGGAGGCGACACTGAAGCTTTCTTT.

A remark on this clone: At the DNA level, this CDR3 is encoded by other sequences in the same sample as well. The CDR3 sequence: CASSVRGTSYEQYF. CDR3 in DNA: TGTGCCAGCAGTGTAAGGGGAACGTCCTACGAGCAGTACTTC. This chain connects TRBV2 to TRBJ2-7; possibly TRBD1 for D (5 bases). This CDR3 has 14 amino acids. The germline gives CDR1 SNHLY, CDR2 FYNNEI. V lost 4 bases and J 1 base, leaving 11 bases between the germline ends.

This rearrangement joins TRBV10-2 to TRBJ1-2; 8 nucleotides align to TRBD1. V was pared by 6 bases and J by 7 bases, with 7 bases of the junction left unmatched. The CDR3 spans 13 residues. Germline CDR1 reads WSHSY; CDR2 reads SAAADI. The CDR3 nucleotides read TGCGCCAGCAGGGGACAGGACTTGGGTGGCTACACCTTC. Translation gives CASRGQDLGGYTF.

The table lists this clone with a few counts. CDR3: CASSLNPRVDYGYTF. DNA of the CDR3: TGTGCCAGCAGCCTCAATCCCAGGGTCGACTATGGCTACACCTTC. The chain is built from TRBV2 and TRBJ1-2, with D perhaps matching TRBD1 (5 bases). Trimming left V 6 bases short and J 3 bases short, with 17 bases between. Germline V CDR1 and CDR2: SNHLY, FYNNEI. This CDR3 contains 15 residues.